Listed below are T cell receptor beta chains from one sample, sequenced in a study of spatial heterogeneity in lung cancer. MiXCR, applied by TCRdb to the 5' RACE reads, yields one record per CDR3 protein. The data hold about 50,000 distinct CDR3 sequences, with 6% to 9.5% observed a single time. The sample was PBMCs, taken at surgery. The receptors were sampled from a female donor with early-stage non-small cell lung cancer. Both conserved end residues are part of each CDR3. D genes are given only for firm matches. Only some rows state a clone size, as once, few, many or a class for expanded clones.

j_call clone_size d_call v_call cdr3_aa cdr3_nt
TRBJ2-1 few NA TRBV13 CASSFGGLSSYNEQFF TGTGCCAGCAGCTTCGGCGGGCTGAGCTCCTACAATGAGCAGTTCTTC
TRBJ2-7 few TRBD1 TRBV11-2 CASSLADRGEYEQYF TGTGCCAGCAGCTTAGCAGACAGGGGGGAATACGAGCAGTACTTC
TRBJ2-5 few TRBD2 TRBV5-1 CASSLDSGGAGAQYF TGCGCCAGCAGCTTGGACAGCGGGGGGGCAGGGGCCCAGTACTTC
TRBJ1-3 few NA TRBV29-1 CSANVREGGRNTIYF TGCAGCGCCAATGTCCGGGAGGGCGGCAGAAACACCATATATTTT
TRBJ2-1 NA NA TRBV7-9 CASSLLVKGSPFF TGTGCCAGCAGCTTATTAGTGAAGGGATCTCCGTTCTTC
TRBJ1-2 many NA TRBV28 CASSPARAANYGYTF TGTGCCAGCAGCCCAGCCCGTGCCGCTAACTATGGCTACACCTTC
TRBJ2-1 NA NA TRBV7-6 CASSLAGRYNEQFF TGTGCCAGCAGCTTAGCGGGGCGATACAATGAGCAGTTCTTC
TRBJ2-2 many NA TRBV7-8 CASSSVYPQGSGELFF TGTGCCAGCAGCTCAGTATACCCGCAGGGGTCCGGGGAGCTGTTTTTT
TRBJ1-2 many NA TRBV3-1 CASSQDWNTNYGYTF TGTGCCAGCAGCCAAGATTGGAACACCAACTATGGCTACACCTTC
TRBJ2-3 many TRBD2 TRBV6-5 CASSDSGGGDTQYF TGTGCCAGCAGCGATAGCGGGGGAGGAGATACGCAGTATTTT
TRBJ2-7 few NA TRBV5-1 CASSELGHSYEQYF TGCGCCAGCAGCGAGCTCGGACACTCCTACGAGCAGTACTTC
TRBJ1-1 few NA TRBV7-2 CASSLEGWTEAFF TGTGCCAGCAGCTTAGAGGGCTGGACTGAAGCTTTCTTT
TRBJ2-5 many NA TRBV7-2 CASSFLGGRETQYF TGTGCCAGCAGCTTTCTGGGGGGGCGAGAGACCCAGTACTTC
TRBJ1-2 many NA TRBV7-8 CASSRGGRQVYGYTF TGTGCCAGCAGTCGAGGCGGTCGTCAGGTCTATGGCTACACCTTC
TRBJ1-5 many TRBD1 TRBV29-1 CSVSGGGNQPQHF TGCAGCGTTTCAGGGGGGGGCAATCAGCCCCAGCATTTT
TRBJ2-5 NA TRBD2 TRBV3-1 CASAPLAGGPEEETQYF TGTGCCAGCGCCCCACTAGCGGGGGGGCCGGAGGAGGAGACCCAGTACTTC
TRBJ2-1 many NA TRBV7-9 CASSLDGAAAYNEQFF TGTGCCAGCAGCTTAGATGGGGCGGCAGCCTACAATGAGCAGTTCTTC
TRBJ2-1 few TRBD2 TRBV12-3/TRBV12-4 CASSLRFEAGLAGVDEQFF TGTGCCAGCAGTCTTAGGTTTGAGGCGGGACTAGCGGGGGTCGATGAGCAGTTCTTC
TRBJ1-4 NA NA TRBV20-1 CSARRTTDEKLFF TGCAGTGCTAGACGGACAACAGATGAAAAACTGTTTTTT
TRBJ1-5 many TRBD1 TRBV3-1 CASSQTGGDSNQPQHF TGTGCCAGCAGCCAGACAGGGGGGGATAGCAATCAGCCCCAGCATTTT
TRBJ2-5 NA TRBD1 TRBV19 CASSQGTGGETQYF TGTGCCAGTAGTCAAGGGACAGGGGGAGAGACCCAGTACTTC
TRBJ2-5 many NA TRBV5-1 CASSVQGGLETQYF TGCGCCAGCAGCGTCCAGGGGGGCTTAGAGACCCAGTACTTC
TRBJ2-3 medium-sized NA TRBV6-1 CASSEYPDGADTQYF TGTGCCAGCAGTGAATACCCCGACGGCGCAGATACGCAGTATTTT
TRBJ2-7 many TRBD1 TRBV10-2 CASMSRQGLYEQYF TGCGCCAGCATGTCGCGACAGGGGCTCTACGAGCAGTACTTC
TRBJ2-3 many NA TRBV10-3 CAISESQARDTQYF TGTGCCATCAGTGAATCGCAGGCGCGGGATACGCAGTATTTT
TRBJ1-1 many NA TRBV20-1 CSAASGSGDTEAFF TGCAGTGCTGCGTCGGGGAGCGGGGACACTGAAGCTTTCTTT
TRBJ1-1 NA NA TRBV19 CASKGNTEAFF TGTGCCAGTAAGGGAAACACTGAAGCTTTCTTT
TRBJ1-6 few TRBD1 TRBV28 CASSSRGGYNSPLHF TGTGCCAGCAGCTCCAGGGGGGGTTATAATTCACCCCTCCACTTT
TRBJ1-1 many TRBD1 TRBV28 CASILQGGNTEAFF TGTGCCAGCATTCTACAGGGGGGGAACACTGAAGCTTTCTTT
TRBJ1-5 NA NA TRBV20-1 CSAEQGLNQPQHF TGCAGTGCTGAGCAGGGTCTCAATCAGCCCCAGCATTTT
TRBJ2-7 NA NA TRBV4-2 CASSPPLGEQYF TGTGCCAGCAGCCCGCCCCTGGGAGAGCAGTACTTC
TRBJ2-2 few NA TRBV4-3 CASSQDGAGTNTGELFF TGCGCCAGCAGCCAAGATGGGGCCGGGACGAACACCGGGGAGCTGTTTTTT
TRBJ2-1 few TRBD2 TRBV5-5 CASSLGLADNEQFF TGTGCCAGCAGCTTGGGACTAGCGGACAATGAGCAGTTCTTC
TRBJ2-1 many TRBD1 TRBV20-1 CSARDLQGYNEQFF TGCAGTGCTAGAGATTTACAGGGGTACAATGAGCAGTTCTTC
TRBJ2-3 many NA TRBV7-9 CASSLSVAGGIGLF NA
TRBJ2-3 many NA TRBV20-1 CSAGGGGVADTQYF TGCAGTGCCGGAGGGGGGGGCGTAGCAGATACGCAGTATTTT
TRBJ2-1 NA NA TRBV19 CASGLGQINEQFF TGTGCCAGTGGCCTAGGGCAAATAAATGAGCAGTTCTTC
TRBJ2-5 NA NA TRBV3-1 CASSQAVGKETQYF TGTGCCAGCAGCCAAGCAGTCGGGAAAGAGACCCAGTACTTC
TRBJ1-1 NA NA TRBV3-1 CASSQDLQLNTEAFF TGTGCCAGCAGCCAAGATCTACAGTTGAACACTGAAGCTTTCTTT
TRBJ2-7 few NA TRBV4-3 CASSQIRDSYEQYF TGCGCCAGCAGCCAAATCAGGGACTCCTACGAGCAGTACTTC
TRBJ1-1 many NA TRBV5-4 CASSSNDMNTEAFF TGTGCCAGCAGCTCAAATGACATGAACACTGAAGCTTTCTTT
TRBJ1-3 many NA TRBV6-5 CASSSTGTRRTIYF TGTGCCAGCAGTTCCACGGGAACTAGGCGCACCATATATTTT
TRBJ1-1 few NA TRBV2 CASSEDEWAAKNTEAFF TGTGCCAGCAGTGAAGACGAGTGGGCAGCGAAGAACACTGAAGCTTTCTTT
TRBJ2-3 few TRBD1 TRBV5-1 CASSPLSGQVTDTQYF TGCGCCAGCAGCCCTCTATCGGGACAGGTCACAGATACGCAGTATTTT
TRBJ2-3 few NA TRBV6-2/TRBV6-3 CASSYVLVTDTQYF TGTGCCAGCAGTTACGTGCTAGTCACAGATACGCAGTATTTT